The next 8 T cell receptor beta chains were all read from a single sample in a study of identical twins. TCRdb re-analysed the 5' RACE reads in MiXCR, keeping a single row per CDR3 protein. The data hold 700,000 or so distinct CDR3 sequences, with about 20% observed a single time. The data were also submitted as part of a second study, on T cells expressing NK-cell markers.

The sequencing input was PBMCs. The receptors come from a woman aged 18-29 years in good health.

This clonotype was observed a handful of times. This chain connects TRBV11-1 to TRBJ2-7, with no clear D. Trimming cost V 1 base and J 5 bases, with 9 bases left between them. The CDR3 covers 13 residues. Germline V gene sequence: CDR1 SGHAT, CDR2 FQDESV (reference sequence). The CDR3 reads CASSLGSPDEQYF. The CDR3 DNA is TGTGCCAGCAGCTTAGGTAGTCCGGACGAGCAGTACTTC.

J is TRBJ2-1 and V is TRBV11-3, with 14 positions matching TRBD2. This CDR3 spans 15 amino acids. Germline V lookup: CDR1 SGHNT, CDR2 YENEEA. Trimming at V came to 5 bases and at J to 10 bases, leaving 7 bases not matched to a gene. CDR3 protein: CASSPGLAGGMEQFF. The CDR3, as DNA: TGTGCCAGCAGCCCCGGACTAGCGGGGGGCATGGAGCAGTTCTTC.

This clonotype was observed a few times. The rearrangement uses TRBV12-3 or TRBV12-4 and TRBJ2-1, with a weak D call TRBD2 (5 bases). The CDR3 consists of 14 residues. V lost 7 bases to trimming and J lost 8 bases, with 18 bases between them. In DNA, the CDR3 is TGTGCCAGCATCGCGGACTTAGCCGGCGATGAGCAGTTCTTC. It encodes CASIADLAGDEQFF.

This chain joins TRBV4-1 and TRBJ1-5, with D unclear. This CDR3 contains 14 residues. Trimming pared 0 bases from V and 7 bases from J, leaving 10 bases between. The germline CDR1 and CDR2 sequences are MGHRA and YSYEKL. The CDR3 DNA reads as TGCGCCAGCAGCCAAGATCCAGGAGAGCAGCCCCAGCATTTT. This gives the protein CASSQDPGEQPQHF.

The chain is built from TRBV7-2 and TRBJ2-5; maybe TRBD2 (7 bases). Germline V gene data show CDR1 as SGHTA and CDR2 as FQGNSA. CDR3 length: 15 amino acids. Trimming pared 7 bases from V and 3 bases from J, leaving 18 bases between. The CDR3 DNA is TGTGCCAGCACCGAGGGGGGAGGGCTTGAAGAGACCCAGTACTTC. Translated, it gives CASTEGGGLEETQYF. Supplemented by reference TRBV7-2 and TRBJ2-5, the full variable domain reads GAGVSQSPSNKVTEKGKDVELRCDPISGHTALYWYRQSLGQGLEFLIYFQGNSAPDKSGLPSDRFSAERTGGSVSTLTIQRTQQEDSAVYLCASTEGGGLEETQYFGPGTRLLVL.

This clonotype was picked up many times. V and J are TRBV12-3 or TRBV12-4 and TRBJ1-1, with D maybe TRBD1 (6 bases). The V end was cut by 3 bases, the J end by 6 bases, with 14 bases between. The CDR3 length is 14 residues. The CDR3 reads CASSFIQGWAEAFF. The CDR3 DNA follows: TGTGCCAGCAGTTTTATACAGGGCTGGGCTGAAGCTTTCTTT.

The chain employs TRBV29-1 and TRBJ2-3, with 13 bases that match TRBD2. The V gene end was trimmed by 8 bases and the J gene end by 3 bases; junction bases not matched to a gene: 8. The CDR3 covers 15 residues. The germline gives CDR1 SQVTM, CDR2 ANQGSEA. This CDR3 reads CSMRTSGSGTDTQYF. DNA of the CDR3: TGCAGCATGAGGACTAGCGGGAGCGGAACAGATACGCAGTATTTT.

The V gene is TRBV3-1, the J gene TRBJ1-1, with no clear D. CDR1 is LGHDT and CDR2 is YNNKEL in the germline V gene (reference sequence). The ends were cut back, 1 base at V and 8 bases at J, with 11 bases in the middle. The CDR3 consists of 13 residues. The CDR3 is CASSQVDLSEAFF. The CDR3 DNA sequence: TGTGCCAGCAGCCAAGTTGATCTCAGCGAAGCTTTCTTT.